Sequencing of this T cell receptor (beta chain) was carried out in a study of Graves' ophthalmopathy and Graves' hyperthyroidism. Hyperthyroidism cases were recent diagnoses of under 2 months' duration in people aged 18 to 65. Other autoimmune diseases, uncontrolled infections, pregnancy and lactation each led to patient exclusion. CDR3 regions of TCR beta were amplified from RNA transcripts. RT-PCR was first run with HTBI primers, then multiplex PCR in a second round. TCRdb independently ran MiXCR on the multiplex PCR reads; one entry per CDR3 protein. The sample records a few hundred thousand distinct CDR3 sequences, just over 15% being singletons. Germline V gene lookup returns CDR1 LGHNT and CDR2 FRNRAP. This CDR3 contains 15 residues. V trimming: 3 bases; J trimming: 5 bases; junction bases outside the gene matches: 7. This clonotype occurred many times.

Sequences were obtained from peripheral blood. The chain combines TRBV12-5 with TRBJ2-7; 10 nucleotides line up with TRBD1. This TCR was recovered from a woman between 18 and 30 years old with stable Graves' hyperthyroidism. The CDR3: CASGLGTGVTNEQYF. The DNA of the CDR3 is TGTGCTAGTGGTTTAGGGACAGGGGTAACGAACGAGCAGTACTTC.